This T cell receptor (beta chain) was sequenced in a study of immune evolution from preneoplasia to lung adenocarcinoma. Notes on the study in general: KRAS-mutant nodules had the highest T cell clonality.

The CDR3 loop spans 13 amino acids. The germline V gene has CDR1 SNHLY and CDR2 FYNNEI. J gave up 5 bases and V 9 bases, and 10 bases lay outside the gene matches. As to this clone: No antigen is known for it. Other DNA sequences from this sample encode an identical CDR3 as well.

Sequencing was performed with immunoSEQ multiplex PCR; in TCRdb, only in-frame clones are kept and a portion is missing. The sample lists 39,000 or so clones, less than 85% seen once, with approximately 4.8% in the top ten. Macro-dissection enriched premalignant or tumor cells before nucleic acid extraction. The rearrangement links TRBV2 to TRBJ2-7; TRBD2 agrees at 7 bases. The specimen was FFPE invasive lung adenocarcinoma tissue. The receptor's source is a person aged 55 to 75 with lung adenocarcinoma. CDR3 residues: CASRETSFNEQYF. The CDR3 nucleotides are TGTGCCAGTAGAGAGACTAGCTTCAACGAGCAGTACTTC.